This T cell receptor beta chain came from a study of identifying expanded T cells in peripheral blood. Measured with immunoSEQ multiplex PCR; TCRdb has only the in-frame clones, and not every one. The sample lists 130,000 or so clones; more than 80% were seen once. No infections or other immune events were documented during collection. With regard to this clone: Its cognate antigen is unknown.

Notes on the study in general: Over around two and four weeks, about 15 and 18 clones changed, versus roughly 1.2 between replicates. Variance in clone template counts between roughly two-week samples significantly increased with total template count across all healthy donors.

CDR3 size: 14 residues. V dropped 5 bases and J dropped 3 bases, with 13 bases sitting between them. Germline V gene lookup returns CDR1 MNHEY and CDR2 SMNVEV (reference sequence). This TCR was recovered from a person aged 18 to 75 in good health. This rearrangement joins TRBV27 to TRBJ1-1; D is possibly TRBD1 (5 bases). Sequencing was performed on blood. The CDR3 DNA reads as TGTGCCAGCAGTCCTAGACAGAAAGACACTGAAGCTTTCTTT. Translation: CASSPRQKDTEAFF.